The T cell receptor beta chain under discussion was sequenced for a study of blood T cell repertoires in COVID-19. Study details: T cells, B-cell-depleted T cells, or PBMCs provided the cDNA or gDNA that served as material.

Here immunoSEQ multiplex PCR was the method, and the copy in TCRdb shows in-frame clones only, minus some. This table has roughly 190,000 clones, about three quarters appearing once. J was trimmed by 7 bases and V by 6 bases; bases with no gene match: 11. The CDR3 consists of 15 residues. The germline CDR1 and CDR2 sequences are LNHDA and SQIVND (reference sequence). This clonotype originated in a woman aged 45-65 years with active or convalescent COVID-19. Sequencing used peripheral blood. The chain couples TRBV19 to TRBJ1-1, with TRBD1 identical over 10 bases. CDR3 residues: CASRPRAGTGDEAFF. The CDR3, as DNA: TGTGCCAGTAGACCGAGGGCCGGGACAGGGGATGAAGCTTTCTTT.